This TCR beta chain is drawn from a study of chemoradiotherapy in HPV16-positive cancers. Study-level information: Functional T-cell assays on a couple of HPV16-positive patients' cells defined candidate HPV-specific clones and common TCR motifs.

This clone appeared a single time. Its cognate antigen is unknown. Repertoires were sampled repeatedly during chemoradiotherapy. Looked up from germline, CDR1 is SEHNR and CDR2 is FQNEAQ (reference sequence). CDR3 length: 15 amino acids. Trimming cost V 6 bases and J 5 bases; bases outside gene matches: 8. Study observations and caveats: Candidate HPV-specific clones and E7-related TCR motifs grew in tumor during treatment.

Repertoires were generated with immunoSEQ multiplex PCR, while TCRdb's copy carries only in-frame clones and drops some. In the table there are about 3,500 clones, approximately 94% of which are singletons. Sampling was conducted from a patient who underwent chemoradiotherapy. The sequence was collected from a human donor with HPV-associated anogenital cancer. The V and J genes are TRBV7-9 and TRBJ2-2, with TRBD1 matching over 8 bases. CDR3 amino acids: CASRGPGGRTGELFF. CDR3 nucleotide sequence: TGTGCCAGCAGGGGTCCAGGGGGCAGAACCGGGGAGCTGTTTTTT.